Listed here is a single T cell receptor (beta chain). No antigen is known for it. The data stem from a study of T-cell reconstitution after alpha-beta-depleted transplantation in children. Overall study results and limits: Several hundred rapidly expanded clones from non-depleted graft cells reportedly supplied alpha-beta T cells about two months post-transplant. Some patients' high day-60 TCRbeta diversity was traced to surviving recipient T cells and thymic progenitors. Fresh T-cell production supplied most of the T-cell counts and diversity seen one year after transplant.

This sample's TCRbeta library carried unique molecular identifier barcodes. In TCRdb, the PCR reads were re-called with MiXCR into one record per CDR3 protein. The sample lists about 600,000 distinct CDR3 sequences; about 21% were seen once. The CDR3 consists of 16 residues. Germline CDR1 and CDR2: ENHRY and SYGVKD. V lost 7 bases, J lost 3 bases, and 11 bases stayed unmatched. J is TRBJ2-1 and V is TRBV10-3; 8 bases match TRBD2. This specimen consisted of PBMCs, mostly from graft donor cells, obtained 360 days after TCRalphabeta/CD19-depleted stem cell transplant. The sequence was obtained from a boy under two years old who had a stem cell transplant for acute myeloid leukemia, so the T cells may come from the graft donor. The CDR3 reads CAITPGGSGVYNEQFF. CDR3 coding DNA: TGTGCCATCACCCCCGGGGGTAGCGGGGTCTACAATGAGCAGTTCTTC.